This TCR beta chain stems from a study of Ad26.COV2.S vaccination and SARS-CoV-2 variants. Study background: The trial was COV1001 and the donor's arm was Ad26.COV2.S. Doses of Ad26.COV2.S were injected into muscle once or twice, 56 days apart.

Clones were sequenced by immunoSEQ multiplex PCR, and TCRdb holds only the in-frame ones, with some missing. The table records roughly 300,000 clones, roughly 89% of them present only once. J lost 3 bases, V lost 4 bases, and 4 bases had no gene match. CDR1 is SGHNT and CDR2 is YYREEE in the germline V gene (reference sequence). The CDR3 spans 14 residues. Study observations and caveats: In vaccinated individuals, spike-specific CD8+ and CD4+ T cell responses reportedly displayed substantial breadth. An underestimation of total T cell responses may have resulted from the TCR breadth and depth analyses.

Noted treatment: roughly 19 received Ad26.COV2.S at low or high dose, single or two shots; five or six received placebo; per-sample allocation not given. Sampling was done on day 63 after the first vaccine or placebo injection. This clone was recorded once. No antigen is known for it. The sequences come from peripheral blood, collected in a trial of Ad26.COV2.S vaccine versus placebo. The V gene is TRBV5-4, the J gene TRBJ2-5; TRBD1 matches at 9 bases. This sequence was found in a person between 18 and 65 years old who received the Ad26.COV2.S COVID-19 vaccine or a placebo. For the CDR3, the DNA is TGTGCCAGCAGCCCCACAGGGGGCGAAGAGACCCAGTACTTC. This codes for CASSPTGGEETQYF. The complete variable domain, with remaining parts taken from reference TRBV5-4 and TRBJ2-5, reads ETGVTQSPTHLIKTRGQQVTLRCSSQSGHNTVSWYQQALGQGPQFIFQYYREEENGRGNFPPRFSGLQFPNYSSELNVNALELDDSALYLCASSPTGGEETQYFGPGTRLLVL.